The next 12 T cell receptor beta chains were all read from a single sample in a study of shared clonotypes between healthy human individuals. Only in-frame clones appear in the TCRdb table, and some are missing; sequencing was by immunoSEQ multiplex PCR. The sample lists about 480,000 clones; almost 80% were seen once. The sequenced sample was PBMCs. The receptors shown here come from a woman aged 40 to 55 in good health. Some clones in this sample may be carry-over from other donors' samples.

This clone appeared a single time. The rearrangement joins TRBV4-3 to TRBJ1-2, with 8 bases fitting TRBD1. CDR3 length: 18 amino acids. Germline values: CDR1 LGHNA, CDR2 YSLEER. With 0 bases clipped from V and 4 bases from J, the junction kept 13 bases outside the gene matches. CDR3 sequence: CASSQDQWTGPPSYGYTF. Here the CDR3 DNA reads TGCGCCAGCAGCCAAGATCAGTGGACAGGGCCTCCTTCCTATGGCTACACCTTC.

The chain links TRBV6-5 to TRBJ2-3; D ambiguous. The CDR3 is 14 amino acids. Per the germline V gene, CDR1 is MNHEY and CDR2 is SVGAGI. The V end was cut by 5 bases, the J end by 0 bases, with 9 bases between. For the CDR3, the DNA is TGTGCCAGCAGTATGGGTCGTAGCACAGATACGCAGTATTTT. It specifies CASSMGRSTDTQYF.

This rearrangement joins TRBV5-4 to TRBJ1-1, with D hard to call. Per the germline V gene, CDR1 is SGHNT and CDR2 is YYREEE (reference sequence). This CDR3 comprises 14 residues. V lost 2 bases to trimming and J lost 5 bases, with 13 bases between them. Here the CDR3 DNA reads TGTGCCAGCAGCTTTACCGAGTTGGGGACTGAAGCTTTCTTT. Translation gives CASSFTELGTEAFF.

The V gene is TRBV6-5, the J gene TRBJ2-7, with TRBD1 as a possible D gene (7 bases). Germline V lookup: CDR1 MNHEY, CDR2 SVGAGI. The ends were cut back, 5 bases at V and 9 bases at J, with 14 bases in the middle. This CDR3 region has 12 residues. CDR3 sequence (DNA): TGTGCCAGCAGTCGACCAGGGGGGTGGCAGTACTTC. Residues: CASSRPGGWQYF.

The chain joins TRBV19 to TRBJ2-7; no clear D. V gave up 5 bases and J gave up 2 bases, with 10 bases separating them. From germline, CDR1 is LNHDA and CDR2 SQIVND (reference sequence). The CDR3 consists of 13 residues. CDR3 coding DNA: TGTGCCAGTAGTTTTTCGGGCCCCTACGAGCAGTACTTC. This translates into CASSFSGPYEQYF.

This sequence joins TRBV6-1 and TRBJ1-4; D ambiguous. Trimming pared 4 bases from V and 10 bases from J, leaving 10 bases between. Germline V gene sequence: CDR1 MNHNS, CDR2 SASEGT. The CDR3 extends over 12 amino acids. CDR3 amino acids: CASSAQSRKLFF. Here the CDR3 DNA reads TGTGCCAGCAGTGCTCAGTCGAGAAAACTGTTTTTT.

The V and J genes are TRBV7-2 and TRBJ2-2, with D tentatively TRBD1 (6 bases). With 6 bases removed from V and 7 bases from J, the gap between germline ends came to 12 bases. This CDR3 spans 13 amino acids. Germline V gene sequence: CDR1 SGHTA, CDR2 FQGNSA. The CDR3 nucleotides are TGTGCCAGCAGTAGACAGGTGGGCGGGGAGCTGTTTTTT. It translates to CASSRQVGGELFF.

The rearrangement joins TRBV9 to TRBJ2-6; D may be TRBD1 (6 bases). The V end lost 0 bases, the J end lost 6 bases, and 10 bases lay between the germline ends. The length of the CDR3 is 15 residues. Per germline, CDR1 SGDLS and CDR2 YYNGEE. Here the CDR3 DNA reads TGTGCCAGCAGCGTAGGTCCAGGGGTGGCCAACGTCCTGACTTTC. This sequence encodes CASSVGPGVANVLTF.

The chain joins TRBV6-5 to TRBJ1-1; 8 positions match TRBD1. Trimming took 5 bases from V and 0 from J; bases not matched to a gene: 5. This CDR3 is 15 amino acids long. Germline V gene data show CDR1 as MNHEY and CDR2 as SVGAGI. The CDR3: CASSNRQGMNTEAFF. The CDR3 coding sequence is TGTGCCAGCAGTAACCGACAGGGGATGAACACTGAAGCTTTCTTT.

The V and J genes are TRBV5-1 and TRBJ1-1; TRBD1 agrees at 7 bases. Trimming cost V 5 bases and J 0 bases; bases outside gene matches: 7. Germline V gene sequence: CDR1 SGHRS, CDR2 YFSETQ. CDR3 length: 15 amino acids. This CDR3 reads CASRPRGGLNTEAFF. CDR3 bases: TGCGCCAGCAGACCCCGAGGGGGCCTGAACACTGAAGCTTTCTTT. Looking up the rest from reference TRBV5-1 and TRBJ1-1 gives the full variable domain: KAGVTQTPRYLIKTRGQQVTLSCSPISGHRSVSWYQQTPGQGLQFLFEYFSETQRNKGNFPGRFSGRQFSNSRSEMNVSTLELGDSALYLCASRPRGGLNTEAFFGQGTRLTVV.

The chain carries TRBV28 and TRBJ2-1; 8 bases line up with TRBD1. After removal of 4 bases from V and 9 bases from J, the junction contained 2 bases not matched to a gene. CDR1 and CDR2 from the germline V gene are MDHEN and SYDVKM. CDR3 length: 12 residues. CDR3 sequence: CASSWTGFEQFF. The CDR3 DNA reads as TGTGCCAGCAGTTGGACAGGGTTTGAGCAGTTCTTC.

This clone was seen a handful of times. This chain connects TRBV30 to TRBJ1-1, with D uncertain. The length of the CDR3 is 14 residues. Per germline, CDR1 GTSNPN and CDR2 SVGIG (reference sequence). V lost 0 bases, J lost 6 bases, and 14 bases lay in between. CDR3: CAWSVTPQKPEAFF. For the CDR3, the DNA is TGTGCCTGGAGTGTAACCCCCCAAAAGCCTGAAGCTTTCTTT. Together with reference TRBV30 and TRBJ1-1, the CDR3 gives the full variable domain: SQTIHQWPATLVQPVGSPLSLECTVEGTSNPNLYWYRQAAGRGLQLLFYSVGIGQISSEVPQNLSASRPQDRQFILSSKKLLLSDSGFYLCAWSVTPQKPEAFFGQGTRLTVV.